The T cell receptor beta chain under discussion was sequenced for a study of blood T cell repertoires in COVID-19. For the study at large: The origin of the acute and convalescent COVID-19 samples was the United States, Italy and Spain. In each case, the material was cDNA or gDNA derived from T cells, B-cell-depleted T cells, or PBMCs.

This CDR3 is 17 amino acids long. Germline lookup yields CDR1 MNHNS and CDR2 SASEGT. V was pared by 4 bases and J by 0 bases, with 8 bases of the junction left unmatched. Authors' processing steps: Reference gene primers were amplified, and this amplification served to estimate nucleated cell counts. The protocol was immunoSEQ multiplex PCR, while the TCRdb copy is restricted to in-frame clones and leaves out a portion. D and trimming were read from the DNA, whereas the V and J calls and clone size are those reported in that table. The sample has approximately 110,000 clones; more than 75% are singletons.

The chain carries TRBV6-1 and TRBJ2-3, with 9 bases matching TRBD1. Sequencing was done on a sample of peripheral blood. The sequence was collected from a man between 65 and 85 years old with acute or convalescent COVID-19. CDR3 region: CASSAGQGSSSTDTQYF. CDR3 DNA: TGTGCCAGCAGTGCTGGACAGGGGTCGTCTAGCACAGATACGCAGTATTTT.